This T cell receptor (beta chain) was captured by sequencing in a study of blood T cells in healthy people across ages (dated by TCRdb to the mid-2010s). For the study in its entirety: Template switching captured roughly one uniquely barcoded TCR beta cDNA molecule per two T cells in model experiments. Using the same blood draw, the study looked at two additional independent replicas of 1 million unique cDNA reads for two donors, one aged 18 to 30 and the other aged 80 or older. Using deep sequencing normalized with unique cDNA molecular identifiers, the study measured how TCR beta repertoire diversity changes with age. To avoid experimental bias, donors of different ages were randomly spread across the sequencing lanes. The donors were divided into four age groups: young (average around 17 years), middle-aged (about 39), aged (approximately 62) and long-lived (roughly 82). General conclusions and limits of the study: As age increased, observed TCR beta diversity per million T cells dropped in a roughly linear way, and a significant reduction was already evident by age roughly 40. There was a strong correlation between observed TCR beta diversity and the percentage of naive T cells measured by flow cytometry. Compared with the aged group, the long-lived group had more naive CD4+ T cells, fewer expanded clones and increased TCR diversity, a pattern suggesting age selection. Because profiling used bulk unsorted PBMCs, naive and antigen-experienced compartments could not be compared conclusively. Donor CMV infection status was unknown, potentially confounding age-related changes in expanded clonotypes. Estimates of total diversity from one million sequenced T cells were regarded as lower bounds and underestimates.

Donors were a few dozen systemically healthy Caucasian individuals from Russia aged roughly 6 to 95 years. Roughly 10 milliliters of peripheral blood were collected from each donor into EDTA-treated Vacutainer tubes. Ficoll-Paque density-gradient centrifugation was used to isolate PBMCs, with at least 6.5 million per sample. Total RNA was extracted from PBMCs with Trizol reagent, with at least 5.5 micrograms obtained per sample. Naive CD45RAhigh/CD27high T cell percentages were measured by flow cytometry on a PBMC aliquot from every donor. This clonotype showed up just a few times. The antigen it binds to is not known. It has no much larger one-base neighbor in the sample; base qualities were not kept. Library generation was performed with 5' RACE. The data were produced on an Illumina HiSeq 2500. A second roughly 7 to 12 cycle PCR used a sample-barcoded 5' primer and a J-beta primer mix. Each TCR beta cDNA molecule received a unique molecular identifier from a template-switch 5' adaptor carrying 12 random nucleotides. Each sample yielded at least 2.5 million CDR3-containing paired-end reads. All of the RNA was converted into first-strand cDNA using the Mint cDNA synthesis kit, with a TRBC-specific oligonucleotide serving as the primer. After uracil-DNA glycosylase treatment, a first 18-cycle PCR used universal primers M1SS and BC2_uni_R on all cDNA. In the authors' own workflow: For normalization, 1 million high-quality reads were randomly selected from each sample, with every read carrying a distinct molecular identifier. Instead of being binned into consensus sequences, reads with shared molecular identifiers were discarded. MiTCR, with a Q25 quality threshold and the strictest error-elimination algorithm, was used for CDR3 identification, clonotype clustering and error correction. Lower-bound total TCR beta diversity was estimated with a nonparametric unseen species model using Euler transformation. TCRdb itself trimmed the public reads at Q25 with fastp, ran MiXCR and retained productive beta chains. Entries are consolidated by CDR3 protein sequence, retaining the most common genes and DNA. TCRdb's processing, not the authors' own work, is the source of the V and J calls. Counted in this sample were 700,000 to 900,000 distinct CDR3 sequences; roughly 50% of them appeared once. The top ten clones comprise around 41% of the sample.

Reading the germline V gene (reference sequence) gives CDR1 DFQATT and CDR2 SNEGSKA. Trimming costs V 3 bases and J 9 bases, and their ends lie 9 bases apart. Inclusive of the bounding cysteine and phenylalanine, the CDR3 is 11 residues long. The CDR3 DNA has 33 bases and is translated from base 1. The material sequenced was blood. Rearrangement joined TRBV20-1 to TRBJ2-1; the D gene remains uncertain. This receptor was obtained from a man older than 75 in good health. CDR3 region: CSASTSVEQFF. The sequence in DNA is TGCAGTGCTAGTACGTCGGTTGAGCAGTTCTTC.